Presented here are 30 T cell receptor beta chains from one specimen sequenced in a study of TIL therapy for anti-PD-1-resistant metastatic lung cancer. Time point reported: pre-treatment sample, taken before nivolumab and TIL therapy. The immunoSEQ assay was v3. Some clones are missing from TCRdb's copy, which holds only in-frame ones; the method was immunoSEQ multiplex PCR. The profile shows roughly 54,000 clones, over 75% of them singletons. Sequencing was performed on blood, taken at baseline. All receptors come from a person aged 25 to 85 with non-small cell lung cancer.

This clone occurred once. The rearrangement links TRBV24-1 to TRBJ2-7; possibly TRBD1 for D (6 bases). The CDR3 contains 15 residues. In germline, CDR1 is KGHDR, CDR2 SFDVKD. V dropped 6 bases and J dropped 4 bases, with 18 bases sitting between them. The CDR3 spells CATSPKAGVLYEQYF. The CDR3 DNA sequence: TGTGCCACCAGTCCAAAGGCAGGGGTACTATACGAGCAGTACTTC.

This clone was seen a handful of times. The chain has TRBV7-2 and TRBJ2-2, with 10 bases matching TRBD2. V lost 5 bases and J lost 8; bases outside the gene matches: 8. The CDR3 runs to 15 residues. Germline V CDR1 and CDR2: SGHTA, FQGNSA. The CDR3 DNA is TGTGCCAGCAGCCAAAGCGGGAGGGCTGGAGGGGAGCTGTTTTTT. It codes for CASSQSGRAGGELFF.

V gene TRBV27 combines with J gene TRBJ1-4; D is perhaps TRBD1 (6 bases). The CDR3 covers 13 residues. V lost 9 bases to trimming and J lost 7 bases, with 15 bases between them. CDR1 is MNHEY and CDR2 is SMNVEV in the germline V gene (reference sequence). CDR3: CASRGQRSEKLFF. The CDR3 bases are TGTGCCAGTCGAGGACAGCGTTCTGAAAAACTGTTTTTT.

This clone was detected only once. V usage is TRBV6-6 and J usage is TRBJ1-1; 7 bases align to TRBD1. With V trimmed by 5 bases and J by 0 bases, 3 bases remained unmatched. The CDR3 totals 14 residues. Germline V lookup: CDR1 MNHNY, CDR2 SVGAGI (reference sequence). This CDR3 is CASSRGQLNTEAFF. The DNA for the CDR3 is TGTGCCAGCAGTAGGGGACAGTTGAACACTGAAGCTTTCTTT.

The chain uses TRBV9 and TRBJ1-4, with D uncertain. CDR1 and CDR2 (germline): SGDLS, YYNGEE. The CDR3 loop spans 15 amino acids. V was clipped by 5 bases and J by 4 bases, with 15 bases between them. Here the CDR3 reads CASSTKSGLNEKLFF. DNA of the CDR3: TGTGCCAGCAGTACTAAAAGCGGGCTTAATGAAAAACTGTTTTTT. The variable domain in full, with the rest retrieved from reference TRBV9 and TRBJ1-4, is DSGVTQTPKHLITATGQRVTLRCSPRSGDLSVYWYQQSLDQGLQFLIQYYNGEERAKGNILERFSAQQFPDLHSELNLSSLELGDSALYFCASSTKSGLNEKLFFGSGTQLSVL.

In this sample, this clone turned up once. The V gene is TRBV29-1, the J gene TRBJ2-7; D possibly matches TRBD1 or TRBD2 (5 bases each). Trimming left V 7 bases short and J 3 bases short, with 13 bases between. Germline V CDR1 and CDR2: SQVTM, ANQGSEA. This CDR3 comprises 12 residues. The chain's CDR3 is CSGGPFYYEQYF. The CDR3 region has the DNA TGCAGCGGGGGACCGTTTTACTACGAGCAGTACTTC.

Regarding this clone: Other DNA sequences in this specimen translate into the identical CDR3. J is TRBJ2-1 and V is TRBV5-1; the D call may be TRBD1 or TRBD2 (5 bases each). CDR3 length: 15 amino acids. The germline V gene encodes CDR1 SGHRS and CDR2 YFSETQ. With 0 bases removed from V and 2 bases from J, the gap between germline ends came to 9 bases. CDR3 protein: CASSLEGRPYNEQFF. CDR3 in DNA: TGCGCCAGCAGCTTGGAGGGACGGCCCTACAATGAGCAGTTCTTC.

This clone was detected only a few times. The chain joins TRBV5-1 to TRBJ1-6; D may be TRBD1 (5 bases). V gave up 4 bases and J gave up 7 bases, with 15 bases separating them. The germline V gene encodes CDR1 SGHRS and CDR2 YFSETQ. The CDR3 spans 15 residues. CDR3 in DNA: TGCGCCAGCAGCCCCGACAGTGGCCGGAATTCACCCCTCCACTTT. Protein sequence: CASSPDSGRNSPLHF. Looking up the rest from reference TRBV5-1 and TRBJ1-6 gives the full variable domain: KAGVTQTPRYLIKTRGQQVTLSCSPISGHRSVSWYQQTPGQGLQFLFEYFSETQRNKGNFPGRFSGRQFSNSRSEMNVSTLELGDSALYLCASSPDSGRNSPLHFGNGTRLTVT.

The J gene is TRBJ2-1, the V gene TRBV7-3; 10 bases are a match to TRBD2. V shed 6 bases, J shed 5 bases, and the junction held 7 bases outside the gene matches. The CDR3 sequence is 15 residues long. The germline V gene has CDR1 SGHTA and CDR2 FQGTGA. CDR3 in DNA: TGTGCCAGCAGTTTCACTAGCGGGGTTCACAATGAGCAGTTCTTC. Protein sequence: CASSFTSGVHNEQFF.

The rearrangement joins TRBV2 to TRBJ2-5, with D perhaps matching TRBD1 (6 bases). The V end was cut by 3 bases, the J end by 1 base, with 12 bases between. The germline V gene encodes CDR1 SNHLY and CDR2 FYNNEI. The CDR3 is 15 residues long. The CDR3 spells CASSEPTGFQETQYF. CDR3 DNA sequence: TGTGCCAGCAGTGAGCCGACAGGTTTCCAAGAGACCCAGTACTTC.

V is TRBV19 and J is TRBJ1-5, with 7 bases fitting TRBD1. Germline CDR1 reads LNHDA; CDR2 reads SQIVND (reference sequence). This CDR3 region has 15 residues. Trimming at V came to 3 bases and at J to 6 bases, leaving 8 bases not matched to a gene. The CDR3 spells CASSMGIQGIQPQHF. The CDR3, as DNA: TGTGCCAGTAGTATGGGAATACAGGGGATTCAGCCCCAGCATTTT.

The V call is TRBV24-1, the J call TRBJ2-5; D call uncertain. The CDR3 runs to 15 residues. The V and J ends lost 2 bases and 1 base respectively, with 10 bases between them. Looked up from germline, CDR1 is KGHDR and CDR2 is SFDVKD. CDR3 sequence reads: CATSDSTRFQETQYF. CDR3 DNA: TGTGCCACCAGTGATTCGACTCGTTTCCAAGAGACCCAGTACTTC.

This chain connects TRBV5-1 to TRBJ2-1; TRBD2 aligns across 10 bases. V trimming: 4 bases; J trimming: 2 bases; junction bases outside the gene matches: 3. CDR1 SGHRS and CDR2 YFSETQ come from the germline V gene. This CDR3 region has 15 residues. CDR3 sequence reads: CASSPGLAAYNEQFF. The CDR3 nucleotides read TGCGCCAGCAGCCCTGGACTAGCGGCCTACAATGAGCAGTTCTTC.

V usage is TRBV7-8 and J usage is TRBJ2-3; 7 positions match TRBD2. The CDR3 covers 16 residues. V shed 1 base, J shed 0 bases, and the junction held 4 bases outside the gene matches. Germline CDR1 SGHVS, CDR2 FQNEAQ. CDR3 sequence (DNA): TGTGCCAGCAGCTTAGGGCGGGGGAAGAGCACAGATACGCAGTATTTT. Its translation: CASSLGRGKSTDTQYF. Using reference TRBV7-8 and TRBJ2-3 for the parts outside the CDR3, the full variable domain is GAGVSQSPRYKVAKRGQDVALRCDPISGHVSLFWYQQALGQGPEFLTYFQNEAQLDKSGLPSDRFFAERPEGSVSTLKIQRTQQEDSAVYLCASSLGRGKSTDTQYFGPGTRLTVL.

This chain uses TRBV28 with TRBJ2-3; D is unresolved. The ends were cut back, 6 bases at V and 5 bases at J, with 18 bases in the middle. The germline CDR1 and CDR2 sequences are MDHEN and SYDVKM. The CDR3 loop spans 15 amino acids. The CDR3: CASSRLSVSEDTQYF. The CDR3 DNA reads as TGTGCCAGCAGCCGCCTCTCGGTATCCGAAGATACGCAGTATTTT.

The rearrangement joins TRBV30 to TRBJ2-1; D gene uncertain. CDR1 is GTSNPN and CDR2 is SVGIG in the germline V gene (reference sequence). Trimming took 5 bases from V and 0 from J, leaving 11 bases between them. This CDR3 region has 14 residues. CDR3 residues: CAWRGGRSYNEQFF. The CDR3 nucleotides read TGTGCCTGGCGCGGTGGACGCTCCTACAATGAGCAGTTCTTC.

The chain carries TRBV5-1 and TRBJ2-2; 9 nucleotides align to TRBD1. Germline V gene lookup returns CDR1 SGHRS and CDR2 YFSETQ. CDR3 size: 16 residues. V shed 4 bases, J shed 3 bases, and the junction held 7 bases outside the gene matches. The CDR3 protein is CASSPTGTGYTGELFF. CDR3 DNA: TGCGCCAGCAGCCCGACCGGGACAGGGTACACCGGGGAGCTGTTTTTT.

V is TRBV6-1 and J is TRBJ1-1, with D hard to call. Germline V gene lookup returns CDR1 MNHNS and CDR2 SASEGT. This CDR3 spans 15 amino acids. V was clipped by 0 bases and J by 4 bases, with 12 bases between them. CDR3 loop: CASSEAPNPGTEAFF. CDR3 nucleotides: TGTGCCAGCAGTGAAGCCCCTAATCCGGGCACTGAAGCTTTCTTT.

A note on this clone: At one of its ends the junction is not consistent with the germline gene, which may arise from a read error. The CDR3 coding sequence is TGCAGTGCTAGTGCGGGAAACTTT. This sequence encodes CSASAGNF. This chain connects TRBV20-1 to TRBJ1-1; no firm D call. The length of the CDR3 is 8 residues. CDR1 is DFQATT, CDR2 SNEGSKA, per germline (reference sequence).

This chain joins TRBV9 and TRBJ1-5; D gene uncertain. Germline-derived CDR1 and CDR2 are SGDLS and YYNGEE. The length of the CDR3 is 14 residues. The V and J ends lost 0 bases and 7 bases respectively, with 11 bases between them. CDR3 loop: CASSVGVTGQPQHF. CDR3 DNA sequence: TGTGCCAGCAGCGTAGGGGTCACGGGGCAGCCCCAGCATTTT. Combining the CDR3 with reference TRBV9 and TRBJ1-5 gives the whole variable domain DSGVTQTPKHLITATGQRVTLRCSPRSGDLSVYWYQQSLDQGLQFLIQYYNGEERAKGNILERFSAQQFPDLHSELNLSSLELGDSALYFCASSVGVTGQPQHFGDGTRLSIL.

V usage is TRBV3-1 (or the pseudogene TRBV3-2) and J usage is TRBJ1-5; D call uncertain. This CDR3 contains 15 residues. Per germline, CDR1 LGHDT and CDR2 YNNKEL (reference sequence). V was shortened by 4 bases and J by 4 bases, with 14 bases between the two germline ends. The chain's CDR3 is CASSLSQAGNQPQHF. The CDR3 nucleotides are TGTGCCAGCAGCCTAAGCCAGGCAGGTAATCAGCCCCAGCATTTT.

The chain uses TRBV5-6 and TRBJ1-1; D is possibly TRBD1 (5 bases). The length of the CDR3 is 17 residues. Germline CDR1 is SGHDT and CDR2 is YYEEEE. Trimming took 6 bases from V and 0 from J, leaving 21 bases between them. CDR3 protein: CASTSWGGWWMNTEAFF. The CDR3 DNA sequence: TGTGCCAGCACGTCCTGGGGGGGTTGGTGGATGAACACTGAAGCTTTCTTT.

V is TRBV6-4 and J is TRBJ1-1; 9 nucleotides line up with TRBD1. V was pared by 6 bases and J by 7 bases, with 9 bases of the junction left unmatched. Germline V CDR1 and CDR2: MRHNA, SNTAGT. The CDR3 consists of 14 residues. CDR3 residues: CASRPGTGYGEAFF. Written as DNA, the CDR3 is TGTGCCAGCAGGCCTGGGACAGGGTATGGTGAAGCTTTCTTT.

The CDR3 sequence is CASSPGLAGVTGELFF. The CDR3 DNA sequence: TGTGCCAGCTCACCTGGACTAGCGGGAGTCACCGGGGAGCTGTTTTTT. J is TRBJ2-2 and V is TRBV18, with 13 bases that match TRBD2. Germline V lookup: CDR1 KGHSH, CDR2 LQKENI. This CDR3 is built from 16 residues. Trimming took 3 bases from V and 4 from J; bases not matched to a gene: 2. Combining the CDR3 with reference TRBV18 and TRBJ2-2 gives the whole variable domain NAGVMQNPRHLVRRRGQEARLRCSPMKGHSHVYWYRQLPEEGLKFMVYLQKENIIDESGMPKERFSAEFPKEGPSILRIQQVVRGDSAAYFCASSPGLAGVTGELFFGEGSRLTVL.

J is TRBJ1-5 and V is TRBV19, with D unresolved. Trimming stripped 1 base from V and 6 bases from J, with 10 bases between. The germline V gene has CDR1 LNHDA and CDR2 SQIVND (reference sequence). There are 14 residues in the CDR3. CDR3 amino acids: CASSIGVGSQPQHF. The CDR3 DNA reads TGTGCCAGTAGTATAGGGGTGGGTAGTCAGCCCCAGCATTTT.

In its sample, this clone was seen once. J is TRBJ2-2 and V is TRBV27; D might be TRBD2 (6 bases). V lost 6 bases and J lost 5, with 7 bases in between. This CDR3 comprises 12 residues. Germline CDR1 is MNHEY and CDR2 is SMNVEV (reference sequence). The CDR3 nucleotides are TGTGCCAGCAGGGGGGGAACCGGGGAGCTGTTTTTT. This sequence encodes CASRGGTGELFF.

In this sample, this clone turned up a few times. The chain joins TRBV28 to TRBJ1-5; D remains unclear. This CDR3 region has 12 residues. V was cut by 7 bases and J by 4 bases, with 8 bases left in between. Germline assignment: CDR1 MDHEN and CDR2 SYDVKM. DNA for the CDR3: TGTGCCAGCAACGATGGTAATCAGCCCCAGCATTTT. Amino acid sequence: CASNDGNQPQHF.

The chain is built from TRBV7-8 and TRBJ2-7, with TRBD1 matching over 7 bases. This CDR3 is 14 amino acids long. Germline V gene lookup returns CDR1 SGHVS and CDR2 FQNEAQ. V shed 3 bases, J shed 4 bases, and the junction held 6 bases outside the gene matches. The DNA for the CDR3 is TGTGCCAGCAGCTTGGGGACAGACCAGTACGAGCAGTACTTC. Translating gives CASSLGTDQYEQYF.

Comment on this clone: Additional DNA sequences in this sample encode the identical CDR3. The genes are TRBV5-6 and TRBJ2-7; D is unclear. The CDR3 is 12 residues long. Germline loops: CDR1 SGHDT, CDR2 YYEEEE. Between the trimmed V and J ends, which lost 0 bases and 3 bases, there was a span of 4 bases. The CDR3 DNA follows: TGTGCCAGCAGCTTGGGTGGCTACGAGCAGTACTTC. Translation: CASSLGGYEQYF.

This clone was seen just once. This CDR3 reads CASSPQGLAYAYNEQFF. The DNA of the CDR3 is TGTGCCAGTAGCCCTCAGGGACTAGCCTACGCCTACAATGAGCAGTTCTTC. The chain recombines TRBV19 with TRBJ2-1, with 9 bases aligning to TRBD2. V lost 6 bases and J lost 2; bases outside the gene matches: 11. This CDR3 spans 17 amino acids. Germline CDR1 and CDR2: LNHDA and SQIVND (reference sequence). The full variable domain, completed using reference TRBV19 and TRBJ2-1, is DGGITQSPKYLFRKEGQNVTLSCEQNLNHDAMYWYRQDPGQGLRLIYYSQIVNDFQKGDIAEGYSVSREKKESFPLTVTSAQKNPTAFYLCASSPQGLAYAYNEQFFGPGTRLTVL.